These T cell receptor beta chains were read from a single sample in a study of T cells in Graves' hyperthyroidism and ophthalmopathy. MiXCR was run by TCRdb on the multiplex PCR reads, yielding one entry per CDR3 protein. The data hold some 490,000 distinct CDR3 sequences, with under 25% observed a single time. Sequencing input: blood. These receptors were obtained from a woman in her 70s with Graves' ophthalmopathy. CDR3s include the opening cysteine and the closing phenylalanine or tryptophan. Fields, in order: D gene, J gene, V gene, clone size, CDR3 DNA, CDR3 protein. The D gene is left open where the match is weak. Rows give clone size only sometimes, using once, few, many, or a class for an expanded clone.

d_call: TRBD1
j_call: TRBJ1-1
v_call: TRBV10-2
clone_size: .
cdr3_nt: TGCGCCACCGGAGATGGACAGGGTGAAGCTTTCTTT
cdr3_aa: CATGDGQGEAFF

d_call: TRBD2
j_call: TRBJ2-3
v_call: TRBV7-9
clone_size: .
cdr3_nt: TGTGCCAGCAGCTCTTTAGCGGGGATTCTCGCGGATACGCAGTATTTT
cdr3_aa: CASSSLAGILADTQYF

d_call: TRBD1
j_call: TRBJ2-7
v_call: TRBV5-5
clone_size: many
cdr3_nt: TGTGCCAGCAGCTTGGCCGGGACAGGGGGCTTTGAGCAGTACTTC
cdr3_aa: CASSLAGTGGFEQYF

d_call: .
j_call: TRBJ2-3
v_call: TRBV7-8
clone_size: .
cdr3_nt: TGTGCCAGCAGCTTACGGCGGCTGACTCGCACAGATACGCAGTATTTT
cdr3_aa: CASSLRRLTRTDTQYF

d_call: .
j_call: TRBJ2-3
v_call: TRBV28
clone_size: few
cdr3_nt: TGTGCCAGCAGCACCCTGGGGCAAGACCTCTACACAGATACGCAGTATTTT
cdr3_aa: CASSTLGQDLYTDTQYF

d_call: .
j_call: TRBJ2-7
v_call: TRBV7-2
clone_size: few
cdr3_nt: TGTGCCAGCAGCCTAGTCCAGGGCGGAAACGAGCAGTACTTC
cdr3_aa: CASSLVQGGNEQYF

d_call: .
j_call: TRBJ2-1
v_call: TRBV28
clone_size: many
cdr3_nt: TGTGCCAGCAGTTTGGGACCCTTCAATGAGCAGTTCTTC
cdr3_aa: CASSLGPFNEQFF

d_call: .
j_call: TRBJ2-7
v_call: TRBV5-1
clone_size: .
cdr3_nt: TGCGCCAGCAACCTGGCCCCCAGGGCGAACGAGCAGTACTTC
cdr3_aa: CASNLAPRANEQYF

d_call: .
j_call: TRBJ2-3
v_call: TRBV20-1
clone_size: many
cdr3_nt: TGCAGTGCGCCTAGCCCCGATACGCAGTATTTT
cdr3_aa: CSAPSPDTQYF

d_call: TRBD2
j_call: TRBJ2-7
v_call: TRBV3-1
clone_size: .
cdr3_nt: TGTGCCAGCAGCCGAAGTACTAGCGGTCTTGGGCAGTACTTC
cdr3_aa: CASSRSTSGLGQYF

d_call: TRBD1
j_call: TRBJ2-1
v_call: TRBV28
clone_size: .
cdr3_nt: TGTGCCAGCTCACCACCGAACACAGGGGTGACCTACAATGAGCAGTTCTTC
cdr3_aa: CASSPPNTGVTYNEQFF

d_call: .
j_call: TRBJ2-2
v_call: TRBV5-1
clone_size: .
cdr3_nt: TGCGCCAGCAGCCGAGTCGGACAGCTTCAGACCGGGGAGCTGTTTTTT
cdr3_aa: CASSRVGQLQTGELFF

d_call: .
j_call: TRBJ2-7
v_call: TRBV11-2
clone_size: many
cdr3_nt: TGTGCCAGCAGGGTCGGGACCTTCTCCTACGAGCAGTACTTC
cdr3_aa: CASRVGTFSYEQYF

d_call: TRBD2
j_call: TRBJ2-7
v_call: TRBV20-1
clone_size: .
cdr3_nt: TGCAGTGCTAGAGATCTTACGTCGGGAGGGCCCGACGAGCAGTACTTC
cdr3_aa: CSARDLTSGGPDEQYF

d_call: TRBD2
j_call: TRBJ2-3
v_call: TRBV5-1
clone_size: .
cdr3_nt: TGCGCCAGCAAGAGGGAAACGGGAGGCCTAGATACGCAGTATTTT
cdr3_aa: CASKRETGGLDTQYF

d_call: .
j_call: TRBJ2-3
v_call: TRBV7-2
clone_size: few
cdr3_nt: TGTGCCAGCAGCCCAAGCGGCAGATTCACAGATACGCAGTATTTT
cdr3_aa: CASSPSGRFTDTQYF

d_call: .
j_call: TRBJ2-7
v_call: TRBV20-1
clone_size: .
cdr3_nt: TGCAGTGCTAGGGTGTTGCGAGGGCAGTACTTC
cdr3_aa: CSARVLRGQYF

d_call: .
j_call: TRBJ2-1
v_call: TRBV20-1
clone_size: .
cdr3_nt: TGCAGTGCTAGAGATTGGTCGACAGGAAGAACCGGAGAGCAGTTCTTC
cdr3_aa: CSARDWSTGRTGEQFF

d_call: .
j_call: TRBJ2-7
v_call: TRBV6-5
clone_size: .
cdr3_nt: TGTGCCAGCAGTTCGAGACGGAGGGGGAGCTCCTACGAGCAGTACTTC
cdr3_aa: CASSSRRRGSSYEQYF

d_call: TRBD1
j_call: TRBJ1-2
v_call: TRBV28
clone_size: .
cdr3_nt: TGTGCCAGCAGTTTCTTAGACAGGGGGGACTATGGCTACACCTTC
cdr3_aa: CASSFLDRGDYGYTF

d_call: TRBD2
j_call: TRBJ2-1
v_call: TRBV20-1
clone_size: .
cdr3_nt: TGCAGTGCTAAAGGACTAGCGGGCGTAATTAAGCAGTTCTTC
cdr3_aa: CSAKGLAGVIKQFF

d_call: .
j_call: TRBJ2-3
v_call: TRBV11-2
clone_size: many
cdr3_nt: TGTGCCAGCAGCTTCCGCCCCACGATCGCAGATACGCAGTATTTT
cdr3_aa: CASSFRPTIADTQYF

d_call: TRBD2
j_call: TRBJ2-2
v_call: TRBV6-1
clone_size: many
cdr3_nt: TGTGCCAGCAGTGGAGCGGGAGTTGGGCCCGGGGAGCTGTTTTTT
cdr3_aa: CASSGAGVGPGELFF

d_call: TRBD2
j_call: TRBJ2-1
v_call: TRBV20-1
clone_size: once
cdr3_nt: TGCAGTGCATCCAGGACTAGCGGGAGTGCGGGTGAGCAGTTCTTC
cdr3_aa: CSASRTSGSAGEQFF

d_call: TRBD2
j_call: TRBJ2-1
v_call: TRBV5-4
clone_size: .
cdr3_nt: TGTGCCGAGGGGCTAGCGGGAGGAAATGAGCAGTTCTTC
cdr3_aa: CAEGLAGGNEQFF

d_call: TRBD1
j_call: TRBJ1-1
v_call: TRBV11-1
clone_size: .
cdr3_nt: TGTGCCAGCAGACGGACAGGGCGCTATATGAACACTGAAGCTTTCTTT
cdr3_aa: CASRRTGRYMNTEAFF

d_call: .
j_call: TRBJ2-3
v_call: TRBV28
clone_size: .
cdr3_nt: TGTGCCAGCAGTTTCGCGGGCAGTCCCACAGATACGCAGTATTTT
cdr3_aa: CASSFAGSPTDTQYF

d_call: .
j_call: TRBJ1-3
v_call: TRBV29-1
clone_size: few
cdr3_nt: TGCAGCGTTGATGAGGGGGGTGGAAACACCATATATTTT
cdr3_aa: CSVDEGGGNTIYF

d_call: TRBD2
j_call: TRBJ2-1
v_call: TRBV29-1
clone_size: few
cdr3_nt: TGCAGCGCTGGGCCGGGACTAGGTCTCAATGAGCAGTTCTTC
cdr3_aa: CSAGPGLGLNEQFF

d_call: TRBD2
j_call: TRBJ2-3
v_call: TRBV28
clone_size: many
cdr3_nt: TGTGCCAGCAGTTCCCCTCTCTGGGCTAGCGGGATGGCAGATACGCAGTATTTT
cdr3_aa: CASSSPLWASGMADTQYF

d_call: .
j_call: TRBJ2-3
v_call: TRBV5-8
clone_size: .
cdr3_nt: TGTGCCAGCAGCTTAGGTACCCTGACAGATACGCAGTATTTT
cdr3_aa: CASSLGTLTDTQYF

d_call: TRBD2
j_call: TRBJ2-2
v_call: TRBV5-1
clone_size: few
cdr3_nt: TGCGCCAGCAGAGGAGCGGGACGGGACACCGGGGAGCTGTTTTTT
cdr3_aa: CASRGAGRDTGELFF

d_call: TRBD2
j_call: TRBJ2-5
v_call: TRBV5-4
clone_size: once
cdr3_nt: TGTGCCAGCAGCTGGGTAGCGGGAGATGTAGAGACCCAGTACTTC
cdr3_aa: CASSWVAGDVETQYF

d_call: .
j_call: TRBJ1-2
v_call: TRBV6-5
clone_size: few
cdr3_nt: TGTGCCAGCAGTTACTCGTACAGGAACTATGGCTACACCTTC
cdr3_aa: CASSYSYRNYGYTF

d_call: .
j_call: TRBJ2-5
v_call: TRBV3-1
clone_size: few
cdr3_nt: TGTGCCAGCAGCCAAGGGAAACATTCCCAAGAGACCCAGTACTTC
cdr3_aa: CASSQGKHSQETQYF

d_call: .
j_call: TRBJ1-1
v_call: TRBV12-5
clone_size: .
cdr3_nt: TGTGCTAGTGGTTTGGGGACAGAGAACACTGAAGCTTTCTTT
cdr3_aa: CASGLGTENTEAFF

d_call: .
j_call: TRBJ2-2
v_call: TRBV12-5
clone_size: few
cdr3_nt: TGTGCTAGTGGTTTGGGTCCTAGGACCGGGGAGCTGTTTTTT
cdr3_aa: CASGLGPRTGELFF

d_call: .
j_call: TRBJ1-2
v_call: TRBV4-3
clone_size: .
cdr3_nt: TGCGCCAGCAGCCAAGATAGGGGACAAGGAGGCTACACCTTC
cdr3_aa: CASSQDRGQGGYTF

d_call: TRBD1
j_call: TRBJ1-2
v_call: TRBV12-3/TRBV12-4
clone_size: many
cdr3_nt: TGTGCCAGCAGCCCGGGACAGGGTGGAGGCTACACCTTC
cdr3_aa: CASSPGQGGGYTF

d_call: TRBD1
j_call: TRBJ1-2
v_call: TRBV5-1
clone_size: few
cdr3_nt: TGCGCCAGCAGCTTGGCCGAGGGGGCCAAATATGGCTACACCTTC
cdr3_aa: CASSLAEGAKYGYTF

d_call: .
j_call: TRBJ2-7
v_call: TRBV7-2
clone_size: few
cdr3_nt: TGTGCCAGCAGCTTAGCCGGGACTCCCGGCGAGCAGTACTTC
cdr3_aa: CASSLAGTPGEQYF

d_call: TRBD2
j_call: TRBJ2-1
v_call: TRBV5-5
clone_size: many
cdr3_nt: TGTGCCAGCAGCTTGGATGCGGGGGCCTACAATGAGCAGTTCTTC
cdr3_aa: CASSLDAGAYNEQFF

d_call: TRBD1
j_call: TRBJ1-2
v_call: TRBV30
clone_size: few
cdr3_nt: TGTGCTCACGACAGGGGGCCCACCTTC
cdr3_aa: CAHDRGPTF

d_call: .
j_call: TRBJ2-5
v_call: TRBV7-3
clone_size: few
cdr3_nt: TGTGCCAGCAGCTTAGAACGGGGGGAGACCCAGTACTTC
cdr3_aa: CASSLERGETQYF

d_call: TRBD1
j_call: TRBJ2-3
v_call: TRBV20-1
clone_size: few
cdr3_nt: TGCAGTGCTAGAGATTTCCGGGACAGGGGGAAGGGGAATCAGCCCCAGTATTTT
cdr3_aa: CSARDFRDRGKGNQPQYF

d_call: .
j_call: TRBJ1-6
v_call: TRBV6-2/TRBV6-3
clone_size: .
cdr3_nt: TGTGCCAGCAGTGCAACAGGGACCTATAATTCACCCCTCCACTTT
cdr3_aa: CASSATGTYNSPLHF

d_call: .
j_call: TRBJ1-5
v_call: TRBV11-2
clone_size: many
cdr3_nt: TGTGCCAGCAGCTTAGAACCGGACGGGCAGCCCCAGCATTTT
cdr3_aa: CASSLEPDGQPQHF

d_call: .
j_call: TRBJ1-2
v_call: TRBV12-3/TRBV12-4
clone_size: .
cdr3_nt: TGTGCCAGCAGTTTCGGTCGGTTTCACGATGATGGCTACACCTTC
cdr3_aa: CASSFGRFHDDGYTF

d_call: TRBD2
j_call: TRBJ2-1
v_call: TRBV3-1
clone_size: .
cdr3_nt: TGTGCCAGCAGCCCCCAGCGGGAGATAGGGTATGAGCAGTTCTTC
cdr3_aa: CASSPQREIGYEQFF

d_call: .
j_call: TRBJ2-5
v_call: TRBV7-9
clone_size: .
cdr3_nt: TGTGCCAGCAGCCCCGTTCCGTACCAAGAGACCCAGTACTTC
cdr3_aa: CASSPVPYQETQYF

d_call: .
j_call: TRBJ2-1
v_call: TRBV5-6
clone_size: few
cdr3_nt: TGTGCCAGCAGCTTAGGGGACCGTGTCTCCGAGCAGTTCTTC
cdr3_aa: CASSLGDRVSEQFF

d_call: .
j_call: TRBJ1-1
v_call: TRBV20-1
clone_size: few
cdr3_nt: TGCAGTGCTAGAGGGGGGGGGAAAGCATTTGCTGAAGCTTTCTTT
cdr3_aa: CSARGGGKAFAEAFF

d_call: TRBD2
j_call: TRBJ2-1
v_call: TRBV7-2
clone_size: many
cdr3_nt: TGTGCCAGCAGCTTAGGACTAGCGGGAGGAACAAGTGAGCAGTTCTTC
cdr3_aa: CASSLGLAGGTSEQFF

d_call: .
j_call: TRBJ2-7
v_call: TRBV10-3
clone_size: .
cdr3_nt: TGTGCCATCAGTGTGAATAGGGCTAAGATCCCCTACGAGCAGTACTTC
cdr3_aa: CAISVNRAKIPYEQYF